This record covers a single T cell receptor (beta chain). Survey-level immunoSEQ sequencing profiled the TCR beta repertoire. Clones were read by immunoSEQ multiplex PCR, and TCRdb kept only the in-frame ones, dropping some. The data hold around 54,000 clones, with more than 80% observed a single time. The TCR comes from a man between 40 and 49 years old with rheumatoid arthritis. Sequencing was performed on PBMCs.

The CDR3 sequence: CASSYYRGAFF. CDR3 sequence (DNA): TGTGCCAGCAGTTACTACAGGGGAGCTTTCTTT. This sequence joins TRBV6-6 and TRBJ1-1; 7 bases are a match to TRBD1. J gave up 10 bases and V 1 base, and 0 bases lay outside the gene matches. Per germline, CDR1 MNHNY and CDR2 SVGAGI (reference sequence). The CDR3 loop spans 11 amino acids.